Shown below are 23 T cell receptor beta chains from a single sample sequenced in a study of HIV-infected patients and healthy controls. The repertoire came from unfractionated whole blood and reflected all unsorted peripheral T cells. Alpha and beta constant-region primers primed reverse transcription of around 500 ng RNA. Using multiplexing indices, alpha and beta chain libraries were generated apart by chain-specific third strand synthesis. TCRdb recomputed calls from the 5' RACE reads with MiXCR, one row per CDR3 protein. Of about 24,000 distinct CDR3 sequences in the sample, roughly 7.9% were seen once. The sequencing sample was made of blood. The source is an adult in good health.

The chain combines TRBV5-1 with TRBJ1-5; the D gene is possibly TRBD1 (5 bases). Between the trimmed V and J ends, which lost 4 bases and 6 bases, there was a span of 17 bases. Germline CDR1 is SGHRS and CDR2 is YFSETQ. The CDR3 covers 15 residues. The CDR3 protein is CASSPYGTGVQPQHF. CDR3 in DNA: TGCGCCAGCAGCCCCTATGGGACGGGGGTTCAGCCCCAGCATTTT.

This clonotype was counted a few times. The chain has TRBV12-3 or TRBV12-4 and TRBJ1-1; D uncertain. Trimming stripped 1 base from V and 8 bases from J, with 11 bases between. This CDR3 region has 13 residues. The CDR3 DNA is TGTGCCAGCAGTTTAGGGGTAGGCTCCGAAGCTTTCTTT. Amino acids: CASSLGVGSEAFF.

CDR3 sequence reads: CASSLGQEGAFF. DNA of the CDR3: TGTGCCAGCAGCTTGGGACAGGAGGGAGCTTTCTTT. The rearrangement links TRBV5-4 to TRBJ1-1; a weak D match, TRBD1 (6 bases). The CDR3 runs 12 residues. Trimming left V 0 bases short and J 10 bases short, with 10 bases between. The germline V gene has CDR1 SGHNT and CDR2 YYREEE (reference sequence). Supplemented by reference TRBV5-4 and TRBJ1-1, the full variable domain reads ETGVTQSPTHLIKTRGQQVTLRCSSQSGHNTVSWYQQALGQGPQFIFQYYREEENGRGNFPPRFSGLQFPNYSSELNVNALELDDSALYLCASSLGQEGAFFGQGTRLTVV.

There are many counts of this clonotype. The chain couples TRBV7-9 to TRBJ2-5; D gene uncertain. The CDR3 is 12 amino acids. V lost 3 bases and J lost 3, with 5 bases in between. From germline, CDR1 is SEHNR and CDR2 FQNEAQ (reference sequence). CDR3 amino acids: CASSFSKETQYF. CDR3 nucleotide sequence: TGTGCCAGCAGCTTTAGTAAAGAGACCCAGTACTTC.

Many counts were recorded for this clonotype. The V and J genes are TRBV10-3 and TRBJ2-3; 7 bases map to TRBD1. Germline V gives CDR1 ENHRY, CDR2 SYGVKD. The CDR3 consists of 14 residues. J gave up 4 bases and V 0 bases, and 1 base lay outside the gene matches. The CDR3 nucleotides are TGTGCCATCAGTGAGTCAACAGGGGCAGATACGCAGTATTTT. It yields the protein CAISESTGADTQYF.

Many counts were recorded for this clonotype. This chain links TRBV30 with TRBJ1-1; the match to TRBD1 covers 9 bases. Per the germline V gene, CDR1 is GTSNPN and CDR2 is SVGIG (reference sequence). The CDR3 loop spans 18 amino acids. V lost 3 bases and J lost 2; bases outside the gene matches: 16. The chain's CDR3 is CAWRAGTGSNEDNTEAFF. In nucleotides, the CDR3 is TGTGCCTGGAGGGCCGGGACAGGGTCGAACGAAGATAACACTGAAGCTTTCTTT.

The table lists this clonotype with many counts. V usage is TRBV6-6 and J usage is TRBJ2-7; D ambiguous. Germline loops: CDR1 MNHNY, CDR2 SVGAGI (reference sequence). The germline V and J ends were trimmed by 2 bases and 4 bases, with 3 bases remaining between them. The CDR3 sequence is 11 residues long. CDR3 nucleotides: TGTGCCAGCAGTTACCAGTACGAGCAGTACTTC. Residues: CASSYQYEQYF.

V is TRBV9 and J is TRBJ2-1; D remains unclear. From germline, CDR1 is SGDLS and CDR2 YYNGEE. Trimming took off 2 bases at V and 2 bases at J, with 11 bases between the two ends. There are 15 residues in the CDR3. The CDR3 DNA reads TGTGCCAGCAGCGTCGGTACCCTCGCCTACAATGAGCAGTTCTTC. Its translation is CASSVGTLAYNEQFF.

This sequence joins TRBV6-2 or TRBV6-3 and TRBJ2-7; perhaps D is TRBD1 or TRBD2 (5 bases each). CDR3 size: 12 residues. Germline lookup yields CDR1 MNHEY and CDR2 SVGEGT. V was trimmed by 5 bases and J by 3 bases, leaving 8 bases between them. The CDR3 DNA reads as TGTGCCAGCAGTAGAGGGGACTACGAGCAGTACTTC. Protein sequence: CASSRGDYEQYF.

This clonotype has at least ten counts. The genes are TRBV6-5 and TRBJ2-5; a weak D match, TRBD1 (5 bases). The germline gives CDR1 MNHEY, CDR2 SVGAGI. There are 14 residues in the CDR3. V was trimmed by 2 bases and J by 4 bases, leaving 11 bases between them. In DNA, the CDR3 is TGTGCCAGCAGTTACGGTCAGGGTGGAGAGACCCAGTACTTC. Residues: CASSYGQGGETQYF.

This clonotype was seen ten or more times. The chain has TRBV28 and TRBJ1-1, with D perhaps matching TRBD1 (5 bases). Trimming cost V 2 bases and J 4 bases, with 8 bases left between them. The CDR3 loop spans 13 amino acids. CDR1 is MDHEN, CDR2 SYDVKM, per germline. CDR3 residues: CASSLGGGTEAFF. Here the CDR3 DNA reads TGTGCCAGCAGTTTAGGGGGTGGCACTGAAGCTTTCTTT.

This clonotype was observed many times. The chain joins TRBV20-1 to TRBJ1-5; TRBD1 agrees at 8 bases. This CDR3 spans 15 amino acids. J gave up 1 base and V 6 bases, and 8 bases lay outside the gene matches. Germline V lookup: CDR1 DFQATT, CDR2 SNEGSKA (reference sequence). The chain's CDR3 is CSAPKDRGSNQPQHF. DNA for the CDR3: TGCAGTGCGCCTAAAGACAGGGGAAGCAATCAGCCCCAGCATTTT.

At least ten counts were recorded for this clonotype. This chain uses TRBV6-6 with TRBJ2-6; no clear D. The CDR3 consists of 16 residues. CDR1 and CDR2 (germline): MNHNY, SVGAGI (reference sequence). Trimming cost V 10 bases and J 1 base, with 17 bases left between them. As DNA, the CDR3 is TGTGCCACCTATACCCCCTACAGTTCTGGGGCCAACGTCCTGACTTTC. Protein: CATYTPYSSGANVLTF.

This clonotype showed up many times. The gene calls are TRBV7-2 and TRBJ1-1, with 8 positions matching TRBD1. CDR3 size: 16 residues. Germline V CDR1 and CDR2: SGHTA, FQGNSA. The junction had 5 bases not matched to a gene; V was cut back by 1 base and J by 1 base. CDR3 region: CASSLDPGGPNTEAFF. CDR3 sequence (DNA): TGTGCCAGCAGCTTAGATCCAGGGGGCCCGAACACTGAAGCTTTCTTT.

The table lists this clonotype with many counts. The rearrangement links TRBV4-1 to TRBJ1-5; 9 nucleotides agree with TRBD1. The CDR3 has 16 residues. Trimming removed 4 bases from V and 6 bases from J; junction bases left unmatched: 10. Germline CDR1 is MGHRA and CDR2 is YSYEKL. The CDR3: CASSREDRGGSQPQHF. The DNA for the CDR3 is TGCGCCAGCAGCCGAGAAGACAGGGGGGGTAGTCAGCCCCAGCATTTT.

This clonotype was picked up many times. The rearrangement uses TRBV7-9 and TRBJ2-7; D is undetermined. Germline V gene data show CDR1 as SEHNR and CDR2 as FQNEAQ (reference sequence). Trimming pared 5 bases from V and 6 bases from J, leaving 8 bases between. This CDR3 contains 11 residues. CDR3 DNA: TGTGCCAGCAGCATTACAAGCGAGCAGTACTTC. Protein sequence: CASSITSEQYF. Full variable domain (outside the CDR3, taken from reference TRBV7-9 and TRBJ2-7): DTGVSQNPRHKITKRGQNVTFRCDPISEHNRLYWYRQTLGQGPEFLTYFQNEAQLEKSRLLSDRFSAERPKGSFSTLEIQRTEQGDSAMYLCASSITSEQYFGPGTRLTVT.

A word on this clonotype: A much larger clone differs by one base, so this may be a read error. The chain employs TRBV2 and TRBJ1-1, with a possible D match to TRBD1 (5 bases). The length of the CDR3 is 15 residues. The germline V gene encodes CDR1 SNHLY and CDR2 FYNNEI. The CDR3 coding sequence is TGTGCCAGCAGTGAACAGACGTGGCAGGGTATGGAGGCTTTATTT. It is translated as CASSEQTWQGMEALF.

This clonotype showed up many times. The chain carries TRBV6-1 and TRBJ2-3, with a weak D call TRBD2 (6 bases). Trimming shortened V by 1 base and J by 2 bases, and 10 bases separated the two germline ends. Per the germline V gene, CDR1 is MNHNS and CDR2 is SASEGT. This CDR3 is built from 15 residues. CDR3: CASSEGREYTDTQYF. CDR3 in DNA: TGTGCCAGCAGTGAAGGACGGGAGTACACAGATACGCAGTATTTT.

The rearrangement uses TRBV6-5 and TRBJ2-2; 7 bases are a match to TRBD1. Losses at the gene ends were 4 bases for V and 3 bases for J; bases not matched to a gene: 5. Per germline, CDR1 MNHEY and CDR2 SVGAGI. This CDR3 contains 15 residues. In DNA form, the CDR3 reads TGTGCCAGCAGTTCGGACAGGCCCCACACCGGGGAGCTGTTTTTT. It yields the protein CASSSDRPHTGELFF.

In its sample, this clonotype is medium-sized. Here the CDR3 DNA reads TGTGCCAGCAGTCCCTGGGGGGAGAACACCGGGGAGCTGTTTTTT. Translating gives CASSPWGENTGELFF. The rearrangement links TRBV12-3 or TRBV12-4 to TRBJ2-2; the D gene is possibly TRBD2 (6 bases). V was clipped by 5 bases and J by 1 base, with 11 bases between them. This CDR3 has 15 residues.

The J gene is TRBJ1-6, the V gene TRBV19; D uncertain. V lost 3 bases to trimming and J lost 6 bases, with 6 bases between them. Germline V gene lookup returns CDR1 LNHDA and CDR2 SQIVND (reference sequence). The CDR3 runs to 13 residues. CDR3 in amino acids: CASSIEGNSPLHF. In DNA, the CDR3 is TGTGCCAGTAGTATCGAGGGTAATTCACCCCTCCACTTT. Looking up the rest from reference TRBV19 and TRBJ1-6 gives the full variable domain: DGGITQSPKYLFRKEGQNVTLSCEQNLNHDAMYWYRQDPGQGLRLIYYSQIVNDFQKGDIAEGYSVSREKKESFPLTVTSAQKNPTAFYLCASSIEGNSPLHFGNGTRLTVT.

Ten or more counts support this clonotype. The rearrangement links TRBV7-2 to TRBJ1-1; D gene unclear. Trimming took 2 bases from V and 8 from J, leaving 15 bases between them. Germline V gene data show CDR1 as SGHTA and CDR2 as FQGNSA. The CDR3 length is 14 residues. The CDR3 DNA is TGTGCCAGCAGCTTAATGATGACGCCCGGGGAAGCTTTCTTT. Its protein is CASSLMMTPGEAFF.

There are many counts of this clonotype. The rearrangement uses TRBV5-8 and TRBJ2-4; TRBD1 matches at 8 bases. The V gene end was trimmed by 7 bases and the J gene end by 1 base; junction bases not matched to a gene: 7. Germline values: CDR1 SGHTS, CDR2 YDEGEE. The CDR3 runs to 15 residues. CDR3 coding DNA: TGTGCCAGCTACGGACAGGGTGCGGCCAAAAACATTCAGTACTTC. Translating gives CASYGQGAAKNIQYF.